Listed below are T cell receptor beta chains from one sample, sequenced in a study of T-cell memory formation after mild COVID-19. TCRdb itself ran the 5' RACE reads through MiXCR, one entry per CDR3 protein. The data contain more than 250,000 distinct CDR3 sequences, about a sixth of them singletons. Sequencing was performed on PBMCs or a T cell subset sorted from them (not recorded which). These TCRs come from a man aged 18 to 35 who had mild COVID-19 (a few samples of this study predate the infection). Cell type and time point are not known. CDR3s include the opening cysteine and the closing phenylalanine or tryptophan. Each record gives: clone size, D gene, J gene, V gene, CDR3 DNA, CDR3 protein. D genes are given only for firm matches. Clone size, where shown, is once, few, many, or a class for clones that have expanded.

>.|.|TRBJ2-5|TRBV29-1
TGCAGCGCCCAGGACCCCCCGGGGACCCAGTACTTC
CSAQDPPGTQYF
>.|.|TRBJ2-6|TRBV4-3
TGCGCCAGCAGCCAAGATCTTGGGGCCAACGTCCTGACTTTC
CASSQDLGANVLTF
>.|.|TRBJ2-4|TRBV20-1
TGCAGTGCTTCAGACACTATTCTAGCCAAAAACATTCAGTACTTC
CSASDTILAKNIQYF
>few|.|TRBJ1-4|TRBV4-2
TGTGCCAGCAGCCAAGTGGCGGGGGGCAGTGAAAAACTGTTTTTT
CASSQVAGGSEKLFF
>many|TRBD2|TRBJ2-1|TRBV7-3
TGTGCCAGCAGCAGCGGGGGTTCCTACAATGAGCAGTTCTTC
CASSSGGSYNEQFF
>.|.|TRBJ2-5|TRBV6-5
TGTGCCAGCAGCACCGGACTACGGGCCGGTGAGACCCAGTACTTC
CASSTGLRAGETQYF
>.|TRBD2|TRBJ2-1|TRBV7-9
TGTGCCAGCAGCTCGGGACTAGCGGGGGCCTCCTACAATGAGCAGTTCTTC
CASSSGLAGASYNEQFF
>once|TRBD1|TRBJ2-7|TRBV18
TGTGCCAGCTCACCAGGGGACAGGGGGTCCTCCTACGAGCAGTACTTC
CASSPGDRGSSYEQYF
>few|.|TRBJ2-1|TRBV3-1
TGTGCCAGCAGCCAAGATGACAGGGAGGGAATAGAGCAGTTCTTC
CASSQDDREGIEQFF
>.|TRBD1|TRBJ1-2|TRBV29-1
TGCAGCTCCGGGACAGGGGGCTATGGCTACACCTTC
CSSGTGGYGYTF
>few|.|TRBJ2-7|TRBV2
TGTGCCAGCAGTGCCACGGTTGTCCACGAGCAGTACTTC
CASSATVVHEQYF
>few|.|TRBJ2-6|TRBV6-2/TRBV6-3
TGTGCCAGCAGCATTGGGGGTGCTGGGGCCAACGTCCTGACTTTC
CASSIGGAGANVLTF
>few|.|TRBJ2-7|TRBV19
TGTGCCAGTAGTAGGGGACGGAGCTACGAGCAGTACTTC
CASSRGRSYEQYF
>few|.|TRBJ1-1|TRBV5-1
TGCGCCAGCAGGATGGGGGACACTGAAGCTTTCTTT
CASRMGDTEAFF
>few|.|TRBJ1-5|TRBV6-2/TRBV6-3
TGTGCCAGCAGGCTCGCACTACTTAGCAATCAGCCCCAGCATTTT
CASRLALLSNQPQHF
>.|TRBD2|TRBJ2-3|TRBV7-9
TGTGCCAGCAGCTCCGGGGGGGCAATAGATACGCAGTATTTT
CASSSGGAIDTQYF
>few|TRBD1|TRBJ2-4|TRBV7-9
TGTGCCAGCAGCTCGGGAACAGGGGGCCTAGCCAAAAACATTCAGTACTTC
CASSSGTGGLAKNIQYF
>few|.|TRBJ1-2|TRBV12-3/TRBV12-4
TGTGCCAGCAGTTTAACTTCCTATGGCTACACCTTC
CASSLTSYGYTF
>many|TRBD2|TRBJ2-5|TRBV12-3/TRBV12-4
TGTGCCAGCAGGCCCCTAGCGGGGGGGCCGGAGACCCAGTACTTC
CASRPLAGGPETQYF
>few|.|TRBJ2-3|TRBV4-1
TGCGCCAGCAGCCACCACGGGCTGGATACGCAGTATTTT
CASSHHGLDTQYF
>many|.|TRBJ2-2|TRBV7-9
TGTGCCAGCTCACCACGCACCGGGGAGCTGTTTTTT
CASSPRTGELFF
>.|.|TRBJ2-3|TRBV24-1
TGTGCCACCACCCCGGGTGGCGGGGGCACAGATACGCAGTATTTT
CATTPGGGGTDTQYF
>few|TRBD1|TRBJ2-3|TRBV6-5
TGTGCCAGCAGTTATGGGGACAGGGGGTATTTT
CASSYGDRGYF
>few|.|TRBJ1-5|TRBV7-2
TGTGCCAGCAGCTTAGGAGTCAATCAGCCCCAGCATTTT
CASSLGVNQPQHF
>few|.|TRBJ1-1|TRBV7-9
TGTGCCAGCAGCTCGAGGGGGACCGAACAAGGAGCTTTCTTT
CASSSRGTEQGAFF
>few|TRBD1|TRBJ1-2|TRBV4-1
TGCGCCAGCAGCCCTTCATCCGGGACAGTGAACTATGGCTACACCTTC
CASSPSSGTVNYGYTF
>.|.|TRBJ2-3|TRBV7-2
TGTGCCAGCAGCTCTGGGACCACTAGCACAGATACGCAGTATTTT
CASSSGTTSTDTQYF
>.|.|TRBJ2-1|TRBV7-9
TGTGCCAGCAGCTTACTTTGGGGCGGGAATGAGCAGTTCTTC
CASSLLWGGNEQFF
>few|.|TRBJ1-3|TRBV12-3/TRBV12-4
TGTGCCAGCGGCCTTCCCTCAGGCTCTGGAAACACCATATATTTT
CASGLPSGSGNTIYF
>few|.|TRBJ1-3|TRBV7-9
TGTGCCAGCAGCTTAGCCGGGACGGCCGTGTTAAACACCATATATTTT
CASSLAGTAVLNTIYF
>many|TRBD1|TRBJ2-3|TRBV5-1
TGCGCCAGCAGCCGTAGGACAGGGGGTTCAGATACGCAGTATTTT
CASSRRTGGSDTQYF
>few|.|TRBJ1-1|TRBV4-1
TGCGCCAGCAGGGAGATCGGACAGCTAACTGAAGCTTTCTTT
CASREIGQLTEAFF
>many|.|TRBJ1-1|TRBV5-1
TGCGCCAGCAGCTTGGACGTCGGGGGTGTGACTGAAGCTTTCTTT
CASSLDVGGVTEAFF
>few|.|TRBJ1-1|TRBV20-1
TGCAGTGCTAGAGAGGGGGGGCGCGGTCCGGACACTGAAGCTTTCTTT
CSAREGGRGPDTEAFF
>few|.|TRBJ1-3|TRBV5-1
TGCGCCAGCAGTACAACGGCAGGCTCTGGAAACACCATATATTTT
CASSTTAGSGNTIYF
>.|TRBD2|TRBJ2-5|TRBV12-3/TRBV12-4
TGTGCCAGCAGTTACCTGCCGGGTCTAGCGGCACCAGAGACCCAGTACTTC
CASSYLPGLAAPETQYF
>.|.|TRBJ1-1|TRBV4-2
TGTGCCAGCAGCCCAGAAAGGTGGGACACTGAAGCTTTCTTT
CASSPERWDTEAFF
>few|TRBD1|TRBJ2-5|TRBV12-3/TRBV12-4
TGTGCCAGCAGTTACGACAGGGGGCGTTGGGCGGCCCAGTACTTC
CASSYDRGRWAAQYF
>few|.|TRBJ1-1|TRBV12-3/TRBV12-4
TGTGCCAGCAGAAAGGTGGGGATCACTGAAGCTTTCTTT
CASRKVGITEAFF
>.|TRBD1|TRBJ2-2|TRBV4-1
TGCGCCAGCAGCCAGCCAACAGGGGGAGGCACCGGGGAGCTGTTTTTT
CASSQPTGGGTGELFF
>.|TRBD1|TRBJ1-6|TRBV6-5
TGTGCCAGCAGTTACTCGGCGCCAGGGACAGGGTTTTCACCCCTCCACTTT
CASSYSAPGTGFSPLHF
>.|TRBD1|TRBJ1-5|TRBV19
TGTGCCAGCACGGGACAGCTGAATCAGCCCCAGCATTTT
CASTGQLNQPQHF
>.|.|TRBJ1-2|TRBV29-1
TGCAGCGTTGAAGAAGTCGGGAATCACTATGGCTACACCTTC
CSVEEVGNHYGYTF
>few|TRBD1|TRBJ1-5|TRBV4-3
TGCGCCAGCAGCCACTGGGACAGCAAGGATCAGCCCCAGCATTTT
CASSHWDSKDQPQHF
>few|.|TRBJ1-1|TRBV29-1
TGCAGCGTTGAAGATCGGGAACCTGAAGCTTTCTTT
CSVEDREPEAFF
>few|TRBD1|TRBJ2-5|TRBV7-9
TGTGCCAGCAGCTCCGGGACAGCTCTACTCGAGGTTGAATCGGAGACCCAGTACTTC
CASSSGTALLEVESETQYF
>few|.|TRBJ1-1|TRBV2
TGTGCCAGCAGGGTGGGGGTGACGAACACTGAAGCTTTCTTT
CASRVGVTNTEAFF
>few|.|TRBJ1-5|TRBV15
TGTGCCACCAGCAGAGTAAGGGGAATGGGCAATCAGCCCCAGCATTTT
CATSRVRGMGNQPQHF
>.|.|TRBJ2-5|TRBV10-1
TGCGCCAGCAGTGATGGAAACCAAGAGACCCAGTACTTC
CASSDGNQETQYF
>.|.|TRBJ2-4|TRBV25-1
TGTGCCAGCACTCCCGCGGGGGCCTACAACATTCAGTACTTC
CASTPAGAYNIQYF
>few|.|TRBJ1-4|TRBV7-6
TGTGCCAGCAGCTTAGGTCCCTTGTGGGAGAATGAAAAACTGTTTTTT
CASSLGPLWENEKLFF
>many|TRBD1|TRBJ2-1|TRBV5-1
TGCGCCAGCAGCTCGACAGGGGTTGAGGGCAATGAGCAGTTCTTC
CASSSTGVEGNEQFF
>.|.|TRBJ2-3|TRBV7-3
TGTGCCAGCAGCCCAATGGGGGGGGCCTTGGCAGATACGCAGTATTTT
CASSPMGGALADTQYF